This TCR beta chain appears in the sequencing data of a study of glioma-infiltrating T cells after dendritic cell vaccination. Generated by immunoSEQ multiplex PCR, the TCRdb table keeps only in-frame clones and is missing some. The table includes 98,000 or so clones, roughly 80% detected once. The CDR3 has 17 amino acids. V was pared by 2 bases and J by 1 base, with 3 bases of the junction left unmatched. The V gene's germline CDR1 is MNHEY and CDR2 SMNVEV (reference sequence). The time point: after dendritic cell vaccination, including at tumor progression/relapse. The source was blood, collected after dendritic cell vaccination. The receptor was derived from a human donor with glioblastoma. The rearrangement joins TRBV27 to TRBJ2-3; 13 nucleotides line up with TRBD2. The CDR3 region has the DNA TGTGCCAGCAGTTTAAGAACTAGCGGGGGGGGCACAGATACGCAGTATTTT. As protein: CASSLRTSGGGTDTQYF.